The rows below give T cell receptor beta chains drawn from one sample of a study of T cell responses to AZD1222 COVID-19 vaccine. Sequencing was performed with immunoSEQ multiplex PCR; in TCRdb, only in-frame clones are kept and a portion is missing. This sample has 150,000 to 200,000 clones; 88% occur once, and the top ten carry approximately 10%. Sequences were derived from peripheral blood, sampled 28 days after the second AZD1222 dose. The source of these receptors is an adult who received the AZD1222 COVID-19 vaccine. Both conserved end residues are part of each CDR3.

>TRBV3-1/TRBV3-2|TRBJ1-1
CASSQDRTGAPNTEAFF
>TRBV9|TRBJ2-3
CATIGERVDVGTDTQYF
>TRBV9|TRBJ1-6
CASSVGRDSPLHF
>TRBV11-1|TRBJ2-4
CASSLLVGGNIQYF
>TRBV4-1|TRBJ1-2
CASSQDGGRGAGYGYTF
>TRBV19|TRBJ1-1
CASSTLLNPAMNTEAFF
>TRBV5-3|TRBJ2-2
CARRLLAGLTGELFF
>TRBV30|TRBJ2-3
CAWSVLGLAGGDTQYF
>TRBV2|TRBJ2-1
CASGTGGYYNEQFF
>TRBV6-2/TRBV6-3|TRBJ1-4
CASSYRRTTNEKLFF
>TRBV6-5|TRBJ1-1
CASRDLPGQGDEAFF
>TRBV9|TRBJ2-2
CASSQEGFTYTGELFF
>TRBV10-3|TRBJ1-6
CAISDSPDRVGSPLHF
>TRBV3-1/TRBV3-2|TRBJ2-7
CASSQDWGSEQYF
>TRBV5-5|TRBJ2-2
CASSFQGPNTGELFF
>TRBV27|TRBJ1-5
CASRPQDHSNQPQHF
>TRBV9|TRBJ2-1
CASSPRTSGDGFEQFF
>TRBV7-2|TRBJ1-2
CASSLESGLSPYYGYTF
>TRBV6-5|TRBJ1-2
CASSRAARNTYGYTF
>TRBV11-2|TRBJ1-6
CASSSETGGSSPLHF
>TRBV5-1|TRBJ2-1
CASSPRWASGVLSYNEQFF
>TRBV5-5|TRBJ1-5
CASSFADSNQPQHF
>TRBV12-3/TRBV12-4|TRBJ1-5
CASSWGGNQPQHF
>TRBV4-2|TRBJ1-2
CASSQNRGEGNYGYTF
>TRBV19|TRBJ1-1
CASSNTGETEAFF
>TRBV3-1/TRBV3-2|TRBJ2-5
CASSQDLAVQETQYF
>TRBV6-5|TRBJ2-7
CASRRQGPSYEQYF
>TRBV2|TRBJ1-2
CASRSDSNNYGYTF
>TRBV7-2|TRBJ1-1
CASSLAIQGRAFF
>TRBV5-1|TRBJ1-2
CASSLEANYGYTF
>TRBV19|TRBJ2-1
CASSQSSGGSYNEQFF
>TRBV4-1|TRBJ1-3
CASSQGFRSGNTIYF
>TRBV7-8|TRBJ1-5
CASSLTGKDQPQHF
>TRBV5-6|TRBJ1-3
CASSPRTSGNTIYF
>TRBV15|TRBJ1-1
CATSSGGAYTEAFF
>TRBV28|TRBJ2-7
CASSLSGQHYEQYF
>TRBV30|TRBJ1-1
CAWRKGGTEAFF
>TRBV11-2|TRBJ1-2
CASSPAAAAVGYTF
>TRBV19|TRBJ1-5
CASSIPISNQPQHF
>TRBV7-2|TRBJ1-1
CASSLGGGRGDTEAFF
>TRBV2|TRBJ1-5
CASRGDRGGNQPQHF
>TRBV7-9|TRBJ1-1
CASSFGTGNTEAFF
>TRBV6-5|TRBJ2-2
CASTRGTGELFF
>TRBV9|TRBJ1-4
CASSVGNTNEKLFF
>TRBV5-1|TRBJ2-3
CASSPGQGVSTDTQYF
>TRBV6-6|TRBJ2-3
CASTPGDTQYF
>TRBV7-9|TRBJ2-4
CASSPGQGLAKNIQYF
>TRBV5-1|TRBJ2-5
CASSTSQGAGKTQYF
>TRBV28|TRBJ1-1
CASTPTGPTNTEAFF